This TCR beta chain stems from a study of OX40 agonist ivuxolimab in advanced cancers. The study in broad terms: Ivuxolimab, which targeted the costimulatory receptor OX40 (CD134), was an agonistic, fully human IgG2 monoclonal antibody. The paper covers the monotherapy dose-escalation part of the phase I ivuxolimab trial, which included N of about 56 patients. In the dose-escalation cohort, approximately 82% of patients were male, and the mean age was roughly 60 years, with a range of roughly 20 to 80. Intravenous ivuxolimab was administered to patients every 2 weeks at six dose levels: 0.01, 0.1, 0.3, 1.5, 3 and 10 mg/kg. Of the approximately 53 patients in dose escalation, 19 had hepatocellular carcinoma, about 15 had melanoma, 9 had renal cell carcinoma and 9 had head and neck cancer. Prior anti-PD-1, anti-PD-L1 or anti-CTLA-4 therapy was permitted, and about 40% of dose-escalation patients had received checkpoint inhibitors. Partial responses occurred in three dose-escalation patients: two with cutaneous melanoma and one with hepatocellular carcinoma. The purpose of peripheral TCRbeta sequencing was to test whether ivuxolimab changed TCR sequence diversity and led to clonal T-cell expansion.

As concerns this clone: The specificity of this receptor is unknown. The input lacks base qualities; no much larger clone sits a single base away.

CDR1 and CDR2 (SGDLS, YYNGEE) derive from the germline V gene. V and J lose 0 bases and 9 bases, and a span of 19 bases separates them. The CDR3 sequence holds 16 residues, the cysteine and phenylalanine included. CDR3 DNA is the only sequence kept; it has 48 bases, read in frame from the first base. The trial excluded patients who had a history of autoimmune disease or were on systemic immunosuppression. Peripheral blood for TCR sequencing was collected from all dose cohorts at baseline, on cycle 4 day 1, and on cycle 7 day 1. The samples were taken from a phase I, first-in-human, multicenter, open-label dose-escalation trial of ivuxolimab. The trial enrolled adults with locally advanced or metastatic head and neck squamous cell, hepatocellular, melanoma or renal cell carcinoma. Before TCR sequencing, CD4+ T cells and CD8+ T cells were sorted from peripheral blood as separate populations. Beyond this particular receptor, the publication reports: At doses of 0.1 to 3.0 mg/kg, clonal expansion of both CD4+ and CD8+ blood T cells was observed from baseline to week 6. In partial responders in the 0.1-3.0 mg/kg groups, normalized peripheral clonal expansion was found to be among the lowest, especially among CD8+ T cells. After ivuxolimab, expanded clones were on average more numerous among CD8+ T cells than among CD4+ T cells. Low levels of normalized T-cell clonal expansion were also shown by some nonresponding patients. The antigen specificity of the peripheral T cells that underwent clonal expansion was not determined.

Genomic DNA was isolated from the sorted cells so that the TCRbeta CDR3 region could be sequenced. TCRbeta CDR3 regions were sequenced using the immunoSEQ Assay. In its TCRdb copy, this immuneACCESS table keeps in-frame sequences only and misses some clones. Where compared with another copy, unresolved V genes explain less than half of these, and the others have no known cause. The sample table shows more than 65,000 clones, and roughly 94% are seen once. The leading ten clones occupy approximately 15% of the sample. This clonotype was obtained from an adult with an advanced solid tumor such as melanoma, head and neck, liver or kidney cancer. The V and J genes are TRBV9 and TRBJ2-1; the D gene is possibly TRBD1 or TRBD2, each agreeing over 5 bases. This specimen consisted of CD4+ or CD8+ T cells sorted from blood, obtained in a trial of the OX40 agonist ivuxolimab. The CDR3: CASSVGWDQAWSEQFF. The sequenced DNA: TGTGCCAGCAGCGTAGGGTGGGACCAAGCTTGGAGTGAGCAGTTCTTC.